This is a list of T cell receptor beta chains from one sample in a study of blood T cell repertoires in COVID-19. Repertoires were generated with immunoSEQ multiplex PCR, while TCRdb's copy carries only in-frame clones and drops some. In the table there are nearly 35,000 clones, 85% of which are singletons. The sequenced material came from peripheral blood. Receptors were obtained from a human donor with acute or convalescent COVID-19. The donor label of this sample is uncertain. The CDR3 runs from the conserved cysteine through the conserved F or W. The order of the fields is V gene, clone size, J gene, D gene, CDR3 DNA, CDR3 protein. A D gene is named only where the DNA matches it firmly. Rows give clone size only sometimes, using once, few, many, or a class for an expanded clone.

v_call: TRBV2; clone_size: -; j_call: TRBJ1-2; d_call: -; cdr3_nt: TGTGCCAGCAGGTCCGGGTCTTATGGCTACACCTTC; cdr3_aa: CASRSGSYGYTF
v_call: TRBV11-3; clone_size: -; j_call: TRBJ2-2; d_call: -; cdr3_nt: TGTGCCAGCAGCCCCCGCGGGGAGCTGTTTTTT; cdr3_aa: CASSPRGELFF
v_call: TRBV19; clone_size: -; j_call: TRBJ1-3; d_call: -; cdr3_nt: TGTGCCAGTAGTATTTCTTTCCACGGGGGAAACACCATATATTTT; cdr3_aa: CASSISFHGGNTIYF
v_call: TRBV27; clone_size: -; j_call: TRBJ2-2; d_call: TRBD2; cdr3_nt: TGTGCCAGCAGGCCGACTAGCGGGTCCACCGGGGAGCTGTTTTTT; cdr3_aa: CASRPTSGSTGELFF
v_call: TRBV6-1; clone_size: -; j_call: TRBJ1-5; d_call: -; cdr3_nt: TGTGCCAGCAGTGAAAGAGGTATAGGCCTCGGTCAGCCCCAGCATTTT; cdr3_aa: CASSERGIGLGQPQHF
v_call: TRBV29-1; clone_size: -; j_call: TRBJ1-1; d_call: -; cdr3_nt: TGCAGCGTACGACTAGGAGAAGCTTTCTTT; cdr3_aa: CSVRLGEAFF
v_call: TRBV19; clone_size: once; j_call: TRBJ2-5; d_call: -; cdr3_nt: TGTGCCAGTAACTCAGGGACACAAAGAGAGACCCAGTACTTC; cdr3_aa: CASNSGTQRETQYF
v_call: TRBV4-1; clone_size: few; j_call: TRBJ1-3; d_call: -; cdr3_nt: TGCGCCAGCAGCCAAGCCGTCCTTCTCTCTGGAAACACCATATATTTT; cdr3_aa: CASSQAVLLSGNTIYF
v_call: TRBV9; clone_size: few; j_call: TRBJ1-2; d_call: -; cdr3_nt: TGTGCCAGCAGCGTAGGGCTCAGTTCAGGGGGCTACACCTTC; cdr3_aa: CASSVGLSSGGYTF
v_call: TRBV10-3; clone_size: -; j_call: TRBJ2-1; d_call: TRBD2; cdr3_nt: TGTGCCATCAGTGAGTCGGGGCTAGCGGGAGACGATGAGCAGTTCTTC; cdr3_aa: CAISESGLAGDDEQFF
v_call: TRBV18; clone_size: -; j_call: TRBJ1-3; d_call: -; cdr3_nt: TGTGCCAGCTCACCACCGCGGGGGCTCTCTGGAAACACCATATATTTT; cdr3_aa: CASSPPRGLSGNTIYF
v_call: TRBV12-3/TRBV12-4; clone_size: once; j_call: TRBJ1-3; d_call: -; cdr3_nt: TGTGCCAGCAGTCCACAGTCAAACACCATATATTTT; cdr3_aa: CASSPQSNTIYF
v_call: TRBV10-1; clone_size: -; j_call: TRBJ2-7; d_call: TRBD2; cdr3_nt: TGCGCCAGCGCCGGGACTAGCGTCATGGGGCAGTACTTC; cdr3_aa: CASAGTSVMGQYF
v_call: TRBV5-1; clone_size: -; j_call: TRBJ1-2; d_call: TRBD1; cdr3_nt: TGCGCCAGCAGCCTGGGAGGAGGGGGCGAAGGCTACACCTTC; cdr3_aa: CASSLGGGGEGYTF
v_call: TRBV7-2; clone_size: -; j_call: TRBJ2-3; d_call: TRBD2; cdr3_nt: TGTGCCAGCAGCTTATCGCGGGGGCGGGGGGGCACAGATACGCAGTATTTT; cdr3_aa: CASSLSRGRGGTDTQYF
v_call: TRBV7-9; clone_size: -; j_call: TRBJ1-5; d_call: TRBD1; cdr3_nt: TGTGCCAGCAGCTTAGACCAGGGACAGGGTAGTCAGCCCCAGCATTTT; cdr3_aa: CASSLDQGQGSQPQHF
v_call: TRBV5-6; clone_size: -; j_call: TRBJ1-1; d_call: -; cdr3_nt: TGTGCCAGCAGCTTGAAGGGAACAGGGATCACTGAAGCTTTCTTT; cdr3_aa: CASSLKGTGITEAFF
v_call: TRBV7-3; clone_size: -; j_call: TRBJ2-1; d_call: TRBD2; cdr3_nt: TGTGCCAGCAGCTTAGGATCCCTAGCGGGAGTCAATGAGCAGTTCTTC; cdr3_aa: CASSLGSLAGVNEQFF
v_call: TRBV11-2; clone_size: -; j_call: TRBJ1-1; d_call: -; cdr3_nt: TGTGCCAGCAGCTTAGAGGGGGGTAAAGCTTTCTTT; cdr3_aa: CASSLEGGKAFF
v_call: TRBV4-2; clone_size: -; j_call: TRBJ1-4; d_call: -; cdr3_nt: TGTGCCAGCAGCCAAGATCCCTTCAGGGCTGGTAATGAAAAACTGTTTTTT; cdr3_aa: CASSQDPFRAGNEKLFF
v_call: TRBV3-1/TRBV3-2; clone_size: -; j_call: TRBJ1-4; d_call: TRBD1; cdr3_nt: TGTGCCAGCAGCCAAGATGCACAGGGGGATGAAAAACTGTTTTTT; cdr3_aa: CASSQDAQGDEKLFF
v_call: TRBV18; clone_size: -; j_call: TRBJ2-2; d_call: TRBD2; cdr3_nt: TGTGCCAGCTCACCGGGACTAGCGGGAGAAAAGGCCGGGGAGCTGTTTTTT; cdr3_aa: CASSPGLAGEKAGELFF